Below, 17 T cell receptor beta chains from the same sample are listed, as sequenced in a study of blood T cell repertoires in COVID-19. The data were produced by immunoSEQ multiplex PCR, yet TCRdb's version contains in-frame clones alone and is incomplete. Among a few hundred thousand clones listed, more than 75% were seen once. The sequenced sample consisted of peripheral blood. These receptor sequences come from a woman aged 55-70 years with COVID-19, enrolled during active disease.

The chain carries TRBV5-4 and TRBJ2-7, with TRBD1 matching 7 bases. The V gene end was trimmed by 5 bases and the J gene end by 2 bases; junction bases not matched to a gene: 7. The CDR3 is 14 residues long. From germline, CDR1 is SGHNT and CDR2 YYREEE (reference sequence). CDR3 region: CASSYDRATYEQYF. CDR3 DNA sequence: TGTGCCAGCAGTTATGACAGGGCCACCTACGAGCAGTACTTC.

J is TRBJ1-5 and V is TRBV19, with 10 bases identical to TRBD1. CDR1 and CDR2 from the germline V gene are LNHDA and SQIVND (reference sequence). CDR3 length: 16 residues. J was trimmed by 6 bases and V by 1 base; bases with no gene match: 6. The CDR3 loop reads CASSIASTGGLQPQHF. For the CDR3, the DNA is TGTGCCAGTAGTATAGCCTCGACAGGGGGCCTTCAGCCCCAGCATTTT.

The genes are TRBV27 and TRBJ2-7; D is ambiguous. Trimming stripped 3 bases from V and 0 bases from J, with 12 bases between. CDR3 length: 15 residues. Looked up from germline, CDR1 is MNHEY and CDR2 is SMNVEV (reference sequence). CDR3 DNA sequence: TGTGCCAGCAGTTTGATGGCGGTAAGCTCCTACGAGCAGTACTTC. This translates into CASSLMAVSSYEQYF.

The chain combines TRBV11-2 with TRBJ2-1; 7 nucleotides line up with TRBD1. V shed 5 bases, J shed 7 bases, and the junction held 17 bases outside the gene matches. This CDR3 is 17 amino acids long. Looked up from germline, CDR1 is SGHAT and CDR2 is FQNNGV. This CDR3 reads CASSRIPRDRTRNEQFF. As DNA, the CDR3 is TGTGCCAGCAGCCGTATCCCCCGGGACAGAACGAGGAATGAGCAGTTCTTC.

The CDR3 DNA follows: TGTGCCAGCAGTTCCTCCGGACTAGCGGGCGTATCCTACAATGAGCAGTTCTTC. It yields the protein CASSSSGLAGVSYNEQFF. The chain couples TRBV27 to TRBJ2-1; TRBD2 matches at 11 bases. The ends lost 4 bases at V and 1 base at J; junction bases unmatched: 9. There are 18 residues in the CDR3. The germline V gene encodes CDR1 MNHEY and CDR2 SMNVEV (reference sequence).

The CDR3 is CASSVQGLDTQYF. CDR3 coding DNA: TGTGCCAGCAGCGTACAGGGCCTCGATACGCAGTATTTT. The V gene is TRBV28, the J gene TRBJ2-3; D is perhaps TRBD1 (6 bases). Germline CDR1 MDHEN, CDR2 SYDVKM. Trimming took 6 bases from V and 6 from J, leaving 13 bases between them. The CDR3 extends over 13 amino acids.

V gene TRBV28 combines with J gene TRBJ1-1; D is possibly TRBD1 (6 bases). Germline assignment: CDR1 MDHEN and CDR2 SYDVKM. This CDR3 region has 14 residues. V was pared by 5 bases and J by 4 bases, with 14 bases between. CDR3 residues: CASSLTGWSTEAFF. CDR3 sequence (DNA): TGTGCCAGCAGTCTTACAGGGTGGAGCACTGAAGCTTTCTTT.

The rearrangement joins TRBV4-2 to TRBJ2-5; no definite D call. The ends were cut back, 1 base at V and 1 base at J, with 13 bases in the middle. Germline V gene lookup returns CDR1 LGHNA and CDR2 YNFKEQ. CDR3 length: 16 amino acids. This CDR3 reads CASSQGQQRFQETQYF. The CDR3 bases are TGTGCCAGCAGCCAAGGCCAGCAGAGGTTCCAAGAGACCCAGTACTTC.

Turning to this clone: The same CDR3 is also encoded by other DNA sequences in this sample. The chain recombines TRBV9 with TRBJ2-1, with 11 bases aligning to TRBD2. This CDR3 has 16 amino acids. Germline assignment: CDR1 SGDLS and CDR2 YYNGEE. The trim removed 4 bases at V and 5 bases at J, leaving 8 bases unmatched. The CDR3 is CASSKRTSGGNNEQFF. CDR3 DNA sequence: TGTGCCAGCAGCAAACGAACTAGCGGGGGAAACAATGAGCAGTTCTTC.

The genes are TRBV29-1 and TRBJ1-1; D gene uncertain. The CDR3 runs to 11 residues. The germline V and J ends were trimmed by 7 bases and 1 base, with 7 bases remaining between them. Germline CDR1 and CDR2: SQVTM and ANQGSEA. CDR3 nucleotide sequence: TGCAGCGAGGAGTCGAACACTGAAGCTTTCTTT. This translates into CSEESNTEAFF.

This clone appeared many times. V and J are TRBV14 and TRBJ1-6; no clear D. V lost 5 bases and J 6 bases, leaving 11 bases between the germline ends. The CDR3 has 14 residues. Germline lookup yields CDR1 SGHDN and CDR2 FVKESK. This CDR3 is CASSLHGVNSPLHF. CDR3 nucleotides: TGTGCCAGCAGCTTACACGGAGTTAATTCACCCCTCCACTTT. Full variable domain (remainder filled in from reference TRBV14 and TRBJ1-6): EAGVTQFPSHSVIEKGQTVTLRCDPISGHDNLYWYRRVMGKEIKFLLHFVKESKQDESGMPNNRFLAERTGGTYSTLKVQPAELEDSGVYFCASSLHGVNSPLHFGNGTRLTVT.

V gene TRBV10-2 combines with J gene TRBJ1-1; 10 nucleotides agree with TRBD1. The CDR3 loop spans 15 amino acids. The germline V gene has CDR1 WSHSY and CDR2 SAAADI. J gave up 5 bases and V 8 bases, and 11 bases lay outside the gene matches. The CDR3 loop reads CASSGDRGGVTEAFF. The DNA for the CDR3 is TGCGCCAGCTCGGGGGACAGGGGTGGAGTAACTGAAGCTTTCTTT.

CDR3 protein: CASSQSNRVAYGYTF. The DNA of the CDR3 is TGCGCCAGCAGCCAAAGTAACAGGGTGGCCTATGGCTACACCTTC. The V gene is TRBV4-3, the J gene TRBJ1-2; possibly TRBD1 for D (6 bases). V was shortened by 2 bases and J by 4 bases, with 14 bases between the two germline ends. CDR1 is LGHNA, CDR2 YSLEER, per germline. The CDR3 is 15 amino acids.

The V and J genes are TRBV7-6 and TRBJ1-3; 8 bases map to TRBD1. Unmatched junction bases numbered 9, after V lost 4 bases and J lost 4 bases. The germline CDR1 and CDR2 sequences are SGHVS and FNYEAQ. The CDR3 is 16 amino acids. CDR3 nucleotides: TGTGCCAGCAGCTACCGACAGGGGAATAGAGGAAACACCATATATTTT. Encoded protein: CASSYRQGNRGNTIYF. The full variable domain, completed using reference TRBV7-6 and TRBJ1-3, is GAGVSQSPRYKVTKRGQDVALRCDPISGHVSLYWYRQALGQGPEFLTYFNYEAQQDKSGLPNDRFSAERPEGSISTLTIQRTEQRDSAMYRCASSYRQGNRGNTIYFGEGSWLTVV.

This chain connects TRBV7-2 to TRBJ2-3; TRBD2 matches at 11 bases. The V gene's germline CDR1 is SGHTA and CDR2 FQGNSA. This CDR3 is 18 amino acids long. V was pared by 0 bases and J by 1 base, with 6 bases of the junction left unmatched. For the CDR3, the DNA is TGTGCCAGCAGCTTAGCGCCCGGGACTAGCGGCCGCACAGATACGCAGTATTTT. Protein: CASSLAPGTSGRTDTQYF.

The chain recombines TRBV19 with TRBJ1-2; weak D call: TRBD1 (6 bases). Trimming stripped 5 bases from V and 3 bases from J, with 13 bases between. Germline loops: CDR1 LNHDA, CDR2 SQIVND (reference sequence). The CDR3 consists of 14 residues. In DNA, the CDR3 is TGTGCCAGTAGTCCTCAAGGACAGCACTATGGCTACACCTTC. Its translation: CASSPQGQHYGYTF. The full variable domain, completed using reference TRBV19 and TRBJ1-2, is DGGITQSPKYLFRKEGQNVTLSCEQNLNHDAMYWYRQDPGQGLRLIYYSQIVNDFQKGDIAEGYSVSREKKESFPLTVTSAQKNPTAFYLCASSPQGQHYGYTFGSGTRLTVV.

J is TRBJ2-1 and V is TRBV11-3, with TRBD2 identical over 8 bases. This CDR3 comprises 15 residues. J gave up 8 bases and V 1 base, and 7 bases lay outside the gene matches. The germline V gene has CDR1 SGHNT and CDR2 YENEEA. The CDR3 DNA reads TGTGCCAGCAGCTTAGGGAGCGGGAGTCTATATGAGCAGTTCTTC. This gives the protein CASSLGSGSLYEQFF. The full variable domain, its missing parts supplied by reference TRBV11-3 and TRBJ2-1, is EAGVVQSPRYKIIEKKQPVAFWCNPISGHNTLYWYLQNLGQGPELLIRYENEEAVDDSQLPKDRFSAERLKGVDSTLKIQPAELGDSAVYLCASSLGSGSLYEQFFGPGTRLTVL.